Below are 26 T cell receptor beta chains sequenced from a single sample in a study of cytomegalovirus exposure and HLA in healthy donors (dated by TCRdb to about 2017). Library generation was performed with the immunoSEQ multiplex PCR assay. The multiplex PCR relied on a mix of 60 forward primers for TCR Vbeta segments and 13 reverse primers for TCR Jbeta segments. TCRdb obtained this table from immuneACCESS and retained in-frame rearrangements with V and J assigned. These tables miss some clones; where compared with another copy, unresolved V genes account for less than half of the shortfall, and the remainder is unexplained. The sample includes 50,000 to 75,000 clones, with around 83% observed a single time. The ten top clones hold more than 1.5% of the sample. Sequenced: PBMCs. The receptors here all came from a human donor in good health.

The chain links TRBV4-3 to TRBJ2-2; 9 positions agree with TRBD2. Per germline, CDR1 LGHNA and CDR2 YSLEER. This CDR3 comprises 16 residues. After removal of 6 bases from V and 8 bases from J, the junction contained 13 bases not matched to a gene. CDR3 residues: CASRLSSGGPGGELFF. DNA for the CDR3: TGCGCCAGCAGACTGAGTAGCGGGGGACCTGGGGGGGAGCTGTTTTTT.

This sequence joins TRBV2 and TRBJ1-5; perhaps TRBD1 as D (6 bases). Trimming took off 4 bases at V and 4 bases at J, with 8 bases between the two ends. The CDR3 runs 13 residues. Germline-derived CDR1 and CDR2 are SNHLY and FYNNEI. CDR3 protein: CASSGQENQPQHF. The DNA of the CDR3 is TGTGCCAGCAGTGGACAGGAGAATCAGCCCCAGCATTTT.

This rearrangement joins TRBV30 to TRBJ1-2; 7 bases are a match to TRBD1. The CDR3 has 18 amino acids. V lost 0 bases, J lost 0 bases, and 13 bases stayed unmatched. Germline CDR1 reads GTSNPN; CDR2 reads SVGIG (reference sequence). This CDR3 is CAWSVQSWFDRANYGYTF. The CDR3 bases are TGTGCCTGGAGTGTACAGTCCTGGTTCGACAGGGCTAACTATGGCTACACCTTC. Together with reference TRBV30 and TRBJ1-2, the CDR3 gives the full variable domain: SQTIHQWPATLVQPVGSPLSLECTVEGTSNPNLYWYRQAAGRGLQLLFYSVGIGQISSEVPQNLSASRPQDRQFILSSKKLLLSDSGFYLCAWSVQSWFDRANYGYTFGSGTRLTVV.

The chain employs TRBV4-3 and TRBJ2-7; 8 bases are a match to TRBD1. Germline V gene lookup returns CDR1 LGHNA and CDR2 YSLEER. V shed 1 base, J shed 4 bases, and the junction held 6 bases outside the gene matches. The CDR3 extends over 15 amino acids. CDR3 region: CASSQGAGGKYEQYF. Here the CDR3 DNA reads TGCGCCAGCAGCCAAGGGGCAGGGGGCAAGTACGAGCAGTACTTC.

The CDR3 DNA follows: TGCGCCAGCATACGGACCAGGGGTAGGGTGGGTGAGACCCAGTACTTC. It translates to CASIRTRGRVGETQYF. V and J are TRBV23-1 and TRBJ2-5, with a weak D call TRBD1 (6 bases). TRBV23-1 is known as an ORF, though its function is uncertain. The CDR3 spans 16 residues. V was pared by 7 bases and J by 5 bases, with 23 bases between.

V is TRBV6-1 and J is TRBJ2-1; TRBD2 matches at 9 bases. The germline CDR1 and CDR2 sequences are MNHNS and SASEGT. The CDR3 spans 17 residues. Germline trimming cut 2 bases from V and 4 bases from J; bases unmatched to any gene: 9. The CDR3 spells CASSEWGSGGGYNEQFF. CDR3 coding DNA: TGTGCCAGCAGTGAATGGGGTAGCGGGGGAGGTTACAATGAGCAGTTCTTC.

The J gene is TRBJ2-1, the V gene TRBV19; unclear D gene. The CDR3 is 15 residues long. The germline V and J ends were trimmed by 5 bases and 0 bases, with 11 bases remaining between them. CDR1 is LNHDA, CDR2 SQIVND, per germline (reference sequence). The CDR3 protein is CASSVLRSSYNEQFF. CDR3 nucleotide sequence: TGTGCCAGTAGTGTTTTGCGTAGCTCCTACAATGAGCAGTTCTTC.

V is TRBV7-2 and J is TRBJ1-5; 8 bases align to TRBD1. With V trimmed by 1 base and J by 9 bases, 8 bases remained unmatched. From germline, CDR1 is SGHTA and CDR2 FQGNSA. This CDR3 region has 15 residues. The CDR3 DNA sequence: TGTGCCAGCAGCTTAGAAGGGGCAGGGGGCCGGCCCCAGCATTTT. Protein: CASSLEGAGGRPQHF.

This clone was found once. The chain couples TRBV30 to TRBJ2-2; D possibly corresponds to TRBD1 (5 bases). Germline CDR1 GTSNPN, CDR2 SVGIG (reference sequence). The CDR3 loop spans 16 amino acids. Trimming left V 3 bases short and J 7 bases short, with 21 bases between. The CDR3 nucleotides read TGTGCCTGGAGGGCCGCAGGGTACCCCCCCTACGGGGAGCTGTTTTTT. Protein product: CAWRAAGYPPYGELFF.

CDR3 nucleotides: TGTGCCAGCAGTGAATCTGCGGGGGGGAGACGGAATGAGCAGTTCTTC. It is translated as CASSESAGGRRNEQFF. The chain is built from TRBV2 and TRBJ2-1; 9 nucleotides match TRBD2. There are 16 residues in the CDR3. V lost 2 bases and J lost 7; bases outside the gene matches: 9. Germline CDR1 SNHLY, CDR2 FYNNEI.

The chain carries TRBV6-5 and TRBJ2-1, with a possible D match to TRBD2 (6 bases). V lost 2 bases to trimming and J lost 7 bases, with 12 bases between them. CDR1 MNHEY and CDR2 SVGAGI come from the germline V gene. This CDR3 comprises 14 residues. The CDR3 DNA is TGTGCCAGCAGTTACCGGGGGACGGAAAATGAGCAGTTCTTC. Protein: CASSYRGTENEQFF.

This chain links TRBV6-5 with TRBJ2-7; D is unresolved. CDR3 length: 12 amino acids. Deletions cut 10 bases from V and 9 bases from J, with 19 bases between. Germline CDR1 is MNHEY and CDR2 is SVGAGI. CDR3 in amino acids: CATTNWPDGQYF. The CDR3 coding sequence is TGTGCCACCACTAATTGGCCTGATGGGCAGTACTTC.

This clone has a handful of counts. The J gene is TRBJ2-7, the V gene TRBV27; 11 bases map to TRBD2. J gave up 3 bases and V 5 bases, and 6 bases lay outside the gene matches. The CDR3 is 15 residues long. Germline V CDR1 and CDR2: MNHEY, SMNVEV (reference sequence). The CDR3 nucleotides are TGTGCCAGCAGTCCACTAGCGGGAGAAATCTACGAGCAGTACTTC. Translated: CASSPLAGEIYEQYF.

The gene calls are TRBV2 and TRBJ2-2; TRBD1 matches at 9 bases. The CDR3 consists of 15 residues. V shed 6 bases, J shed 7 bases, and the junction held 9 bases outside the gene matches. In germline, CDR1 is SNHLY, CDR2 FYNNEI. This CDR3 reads CASRATTGGIGELFF. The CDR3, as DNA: TGTGCCAGCAGGGCGACCACAGGGGGCATCGGGGAGCTGTTTTTT.

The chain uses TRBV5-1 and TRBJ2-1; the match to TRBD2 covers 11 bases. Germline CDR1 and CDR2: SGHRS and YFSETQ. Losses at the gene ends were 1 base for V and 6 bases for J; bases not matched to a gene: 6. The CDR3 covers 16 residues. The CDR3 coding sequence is TGCGCCAGCAGCTTGTTTTCTAGCGGGGGGCTCAATGAGCAGTTCTTC. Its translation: CASSLFSSGGLNEQFF.

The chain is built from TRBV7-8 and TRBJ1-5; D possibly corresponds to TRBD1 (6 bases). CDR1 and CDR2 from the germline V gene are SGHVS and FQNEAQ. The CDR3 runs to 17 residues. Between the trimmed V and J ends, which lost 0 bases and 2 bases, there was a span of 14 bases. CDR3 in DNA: TGTGCCAGCAGCTTAGCGCTCGGACAGCCAGGCAATCAGCCCCAGCATTTT. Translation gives CASSLALGQPGNQPQHF.

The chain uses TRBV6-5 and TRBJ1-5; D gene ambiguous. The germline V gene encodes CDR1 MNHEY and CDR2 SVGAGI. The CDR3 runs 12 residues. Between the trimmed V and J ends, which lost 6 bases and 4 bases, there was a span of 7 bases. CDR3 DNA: TGTGCCAGCAGAGAACAGAATCAGCCCCAGCATTTT. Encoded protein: CASREQNQPQHF.

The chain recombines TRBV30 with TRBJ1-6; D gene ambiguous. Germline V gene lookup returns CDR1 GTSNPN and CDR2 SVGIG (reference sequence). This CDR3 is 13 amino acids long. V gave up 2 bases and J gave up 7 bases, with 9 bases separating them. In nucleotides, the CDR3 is TGTGCCTGGAGTTCACAGAACAATTCACCCCTCCACTTT. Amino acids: CAWSSQNNSPLHF. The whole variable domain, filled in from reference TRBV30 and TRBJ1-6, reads SQTIHQWPATLVQPVGSPLSLECTVEGTSNPNLYWYRQAAGRGLQLLFYSVGIGQISSEVPQNLSASRPQDRQFILSSKKLLLSDSGFYLCAWSSQNNSPLHFGNGTRLTVT.

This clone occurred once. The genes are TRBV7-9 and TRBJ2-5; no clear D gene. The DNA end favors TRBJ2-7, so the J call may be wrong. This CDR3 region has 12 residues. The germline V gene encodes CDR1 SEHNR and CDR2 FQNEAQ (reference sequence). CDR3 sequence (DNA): TGTGCCAGCAGCTTGACTGCCTACGAGCAGTACTTC. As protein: CASSLTAYEQYF.

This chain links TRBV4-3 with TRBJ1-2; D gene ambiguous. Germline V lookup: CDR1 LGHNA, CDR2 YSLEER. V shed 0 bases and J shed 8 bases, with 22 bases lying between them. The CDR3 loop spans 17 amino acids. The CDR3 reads CASSQEGPLITGTGYTF. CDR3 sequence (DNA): TGCGCCAGCAGCCAAGAAGGGCCACTCATCACGGGAACAGGCTACACCTTC.

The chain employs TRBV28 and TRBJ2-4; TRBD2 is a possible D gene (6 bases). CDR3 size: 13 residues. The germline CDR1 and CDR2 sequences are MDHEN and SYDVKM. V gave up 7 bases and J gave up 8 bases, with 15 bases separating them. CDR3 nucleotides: TGTGCCAGCAAGTTTATGGGGGAGGACATTCAGTACTTC. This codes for CASKFMGEDIQYF.

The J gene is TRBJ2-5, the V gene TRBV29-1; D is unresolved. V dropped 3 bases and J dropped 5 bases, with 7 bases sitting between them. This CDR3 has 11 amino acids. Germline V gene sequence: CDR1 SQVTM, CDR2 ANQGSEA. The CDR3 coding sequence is TGCAGCGTTGATATAATGGAGACCCAGTACTTC. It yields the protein CSVDIMETQYF.

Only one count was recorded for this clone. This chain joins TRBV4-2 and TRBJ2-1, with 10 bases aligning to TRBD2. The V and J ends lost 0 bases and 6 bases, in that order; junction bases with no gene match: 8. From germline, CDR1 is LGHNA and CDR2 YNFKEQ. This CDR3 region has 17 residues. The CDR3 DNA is TGTGCCAGCAGCCAAGATCTCGTGGCTAGCGGGGGCAATGAGCAGTTCTTC. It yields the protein CASSQDLVASGGNEQFF.

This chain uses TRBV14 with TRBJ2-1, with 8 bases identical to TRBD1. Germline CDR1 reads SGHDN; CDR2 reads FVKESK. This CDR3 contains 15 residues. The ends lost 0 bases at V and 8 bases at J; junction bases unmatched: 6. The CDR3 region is CASSQESGGLDEQFF. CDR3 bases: TGTGCCAGCAGCCAAGAATCAGGGGGCCTCGATGAGCAGTTCTTC.

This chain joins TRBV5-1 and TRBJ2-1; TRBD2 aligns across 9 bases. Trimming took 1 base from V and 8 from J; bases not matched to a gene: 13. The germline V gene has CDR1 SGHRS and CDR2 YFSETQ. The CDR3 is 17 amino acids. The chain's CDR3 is CASSLSIAGVALDEQFF. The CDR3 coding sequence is TGCGCCAGCAGCTTGTCGATAGCGGGAGTGGCCCTCGATGAGCAGTTCTTC.

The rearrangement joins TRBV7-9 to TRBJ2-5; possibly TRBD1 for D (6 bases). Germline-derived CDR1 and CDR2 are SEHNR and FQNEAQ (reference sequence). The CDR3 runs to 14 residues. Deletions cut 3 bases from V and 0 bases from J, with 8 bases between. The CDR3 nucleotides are TGTGCCAGCAGCTTCGGGACAAACCAAGAGACCCAGTACTTC. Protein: CASSFGTNQETQYF. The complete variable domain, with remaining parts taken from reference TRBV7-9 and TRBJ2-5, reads DTGVSQNPRHKITKRGQNVTFRCDPISEHNRLYWYRQTLGQGPEFLTYFQNEAQLEKSRLLSDRFSAERPKGSFSTLEIQRTEQGDSAMYLCASSFGTNQETQYFGPGTRLLVL.